The 27 T cell receptor beta chains given below trace back to one sample, sequenced in a study of cytomegalovirus exposure and HLA in healthy donors. Here immunoSEQ multiplex PCR was the method, and the copy in TCRdb shows in-frame clones only, minus some. The sample includes over 150,000 clones, roughly 90% seen only once; the top ten take 5.7%. The specimen was PBMCs. The origin of the receptors is a woman aged 30 to 39 in good health and CMV-seronegative.

The chain joins TRBV4-1 to TRBJ1-1, with 11 bases matching TRBD1. Looked up from germline, CDR1 is MGHRA and CDR2 is YSYEKL. The V and J ends lost 0 bases and 1 base, in that order; junction bases with no gene match: 4. The CDR3 sequence is 17 residues long. CDR3 sequence (DNA): TGCGCCAGCAGCCAAGACGGACAGGGGGCCTGGAACACTGAAGCTTTCTTT. Translation: CASSQDGQGAWNTEAFF.

This chain joins TRBV5-6 and TRBJ2-7; D possibly corresponds to TRBD1 (5 bases). Trimming cost V 0 bases and J 0 bases, with 10 bases left between them. This CDR3 has 15 residues. Germline V gene sequence: CDR1 SGHDT, CDR2 YYEEEE. CDR3 nucleotides: TGTGCCAGCAGCTTGGACAGGCCTGGCTCCTACGAGCAGTACTTC. Amino acid sequence: CASSLDRPGSYEQYF.

The rearrangement uses TRBV19 and TRBJ1-1; D unclear. CDR3 length: 14 amino acids. V gave up 6 bases and J gave up 6 bases, with 17 bases separating them. From germline, CDR1 is LNHDA and CDR2 SQIVND (reference sequence). As DNA, the CDR3 is TGTGCCAGTAGGGCGGTGGGGATTATCGCTGAAGCTTTCTTT. Translation: CASRAVGIIAEAFF.

This chain joins TRBV7-6 and TRBJ2-1, with 9 bases matching TRBD1. Germline CDR1 SGHVS, CDR2 FNYEAQ. The CDR3 length is 15 residues. Germline trimming cut 4 bases from V and 1 base from J; bases unmatched to any gene: 2. This CDR3 reads CASSSDRGSYNEQFF. CDR3 DNA: TGTGCCAGCAGCTCCGACAGGGGGTCCTACAATGAGCAGTTCTTC.

On this clone: One end of the junction fails to match germline, which may point to a read error. CDR3 residues: CASSGDSNGKWTF. The DNA of the CDR3 is TGTGCCAGCAGTGGGGACAGTAATGGGAAGTGGACCTTC. This chain joins TRBV28 and TRBJ2-4; the match to TRBD1 covers 7 bases. The CDR3 consists of 13 residues. CDR1 and CDR2 (germline): MDHEN, SYDVKM.

The genes are TRBV6-5 and TRBJ2-7; D is undetermined. The CDR3 spans 14 residues. In germline, CDR1 is MNHEY, CDR2 SVGAGI. V was trimmed by 5 bases and J by 5 bases, leaving 16 bases between them. The CDR3, as DNA: TGTGCCAGCAGTCGCTCTAACCTGTTTGACGAGCAGTACTTC. Its protein product is CASSRSNLFDEQYF.

The rearrangement uses TRBV27 and TRBJ2-1, with 16 bases aligning to TRBD2. CDR3 length equals 20 residues. The germline V gene encodes CDR1 MNHEY and CDR2 SMNVEV (reference sequence). Unmatched junction bases numbered 14, after V lost 5 bases and J lost 4 bases. The CDR3 DNA sequence: TGTGCCAGCAGTCCTCAAACCGGGACTAGCGGGAGGGTACTATACAATGAGCAGTTCTTC. Translation: CASSPQTGTSGRVLYNEQFF.

The chain uses TRBV5-4 and TRBJ1-2; tentatively, D is TRBD1 (5 bases). CDR1 and CDR2 from the germline V gene are SGHNT and YYREEE (reference sequence). The CDR3 runs 15 residues. V was trimmed by 4 bases and J by 1 base, leaving 14 bases between them. The CDR3 coding sequence is TGTGCCAGCAGCGATGCCATTCAGGGTAACTATGGCTACACCTTC. Translating gives CASSDAIQGNYGYTF.

The gene calls are TRBV23-1 and TRBJ2-1; the D is unclear. TRBV23-1 is known as an ORF, though its function is uncertain. The CDR3 sequence is 13 residues long. V was clipped by 3 bases and J by 13 bases, with 16 bases between them. Here the CDR3 DNA reads TGCGCCAGCAGTCACGTCCGCGCAAGATTACAGTTCTTC. Translated: CASSHVRARLQFF.

V is TRBV4-1 and J is TRBJ2-6, with D maybe TRBD2 (6 bases). Germline CDR1 reads MGHRA; CDR2 reads YSYEKL. Trimming removed 4 bases at V and 1 base at J, with 11 bases between. This CDR3 has 16 amino acids. CDR3 amino acids: CASSPNRGSGANVLTF. CDR3 DNA: TGCGCCAGCAGCCCGAACCGGGGGTCTGGGGCCAACGTCCTGACTTTC.

The J gene is TRBJ2-7, the V gene TRBV7-2; TRBD2 matches at 15 bases. In germline, CDR1 is SGHTA, CDR2 FQGNSA. The CDR3 consists of 19 residues. With 1 base clipped from V and 2 bases from J, the junction kept 9 bases outside the gene matches. CDR3 loop: CASSLGPGLAGGSPYEQYF. In DNA, the CDR3 is TGTGCCAGCAGCTTAGGCCCGGGACTAGCGGGGGGTTCCCCCTACGAGCAGTACTTC. Variable domain in full (rest from reference TRBV7-2 and TRBJ2-7): GAGVSQSPSNKVTEKGKDVELRCDPISGHTALYWYRQSLGQGLEFLIYFQGNSAPDKSGLPSDRFSAERTGGSVSTLTIQRTQQEDSAVYLCASSLGPGLAGGSPYEQYFGPGTRLTVT.

The rearrangement joins TRBV29-1 to TRBJ1-1; no firm D call. Per germline, CDR1 SQVTM and CDR2 ANQGSEA. The ends were cut back, 4 bases at V and 1 base at J, with 10 bases in the middle. The CDR3 is 13 amino acids. The chain's CDR3 is CSVGRGPNTEAFF. The CDR3 bases are TGCAGCGTTGGCAGAGGGCCGAACACTGAAGCTTTCTTT.

V is TRBV4-1 and J is TRBJ2-7; tentatively, D is TRBD1 (6 bases). Per germline, CDR1 MGHRA and CDR2 YSYEKL. The CDR3 sequence is 15 residues long. V was shortened by 4 bases and J by 5 bases, with 18 bases between the two germline ends. CDR3 bases: TGCGCCAGCAGCCTCTCAACCGGGACAACGAACGAGCAGTACTTC. Protein sequence: CASSLSTGTTNEQYF.

The chain employs TRBV5-4 and TRBJ2-5, with 7 bases matching TRBD2. CDR1 and CDR2 (germline): SGHNT, YYREEE (reference sequence). V lost 0 bases and J lost 6; bases outside the gene matches: 8. The CDR3 is made up of 15 amino acids. CDR3 residues: CASSLDSGVWKTQYF. CDR3 DNA: TGTGCCAGCAGCTTGGACAGCGGGGTTTGGAAGACCCAGTACTTC.

The chain carries TRBV7-2 and TRBJ2-3; 11 bases match TRBD2. The germline V gene encodes CDR1 SGHTA and CDR2 FQGNSA. The CDR3 sequence is 16 residues long. Trimming at V came to 1 base and at J to 6 bases, leaving 6 bases not matched to a gene. As DNA, the CDR3 is TGTGCCAGCAGCTTAGTAGCGGGGGGGCTAATGGATACGCAGTATTTT. Protein sequence: CASSLVAGGLMDTQYF.

CDR3 sequence: CASNEQGATTEAFF. The CDR3 bases are TGCGCCAGCAACGAACAGGGGGCGACCACTGAAGCTTTCTTT. The rearrangement links TRBV5-1 to TRBJ1-1; the match to TRBD1 covers 9 bases. Trimming removed 6 bases from V and 4 bases from J; junction bases left unmatched: 7. Germline CDR1 SGHRS, CDR2 YFSETQ. CDR3 size: 14 residues.

The rearrangement links TRBV15 to TRBJ1-4; D not certain. The ends were cut back, 0 bases at V and 8 bases at J, with 16 bases in the middle. The CDR3 length is 16 residues. The germline V gene has CDR1 LNHNV and CDR2 YYDKDF (reference sequence). The CDR3 region is CATSRETTPIGEKLFF. In DNA form, the CDR3 reads TGTGCCACCAGCAGAGAGACGACACCAATAGGGGAAAAACTGTTTTTT.

The genes are TRBV9 and TRBJ2-1; the match to TRBD1 covers 11 bases. V trimming: 3 bases; J trimming: 6 bases; junction bases outside the gene matches: 11. The CDR3 runs to 17 residues. Per germline, CDR1 SGDLS and CDR2 YYNGEE. The CDR3 DNA reads as TGTGCCAGCAGCGAAAGGGGAGGGACAGGGGGAAGCAATGAGCAGTTCTTC. This gives the protein CASSERGGTGGSNEQFF.

In this sample, this clone turned up many times. V and J are TRBV6-6 and TRBJ2-4; TRBD1 is a possible D gene (5 bases). V shed 5 bases and J shed 8 bases, with 16 bases lying between them. Germline lookup yields CDR1 MNHNY and CDR2 SVGAGI (reference sequence). The CDR3 has 14 residues. The DNA for the CDR3 is TGTGCCAGCAGTCAACAGGAACCCGAGGACATTCAGTACTTC. Amino acid sequence: CASSQQEPEDIQYF.

This chain joins TRBV23-1 and TRBJ2-1; the D gene is possibly TRBD2 (7 bases). TRBV23-1 qualifies as an ORF whose function is uncertain. There are 16 residues in the CDR3. Trimming took 0 bases from V and 5 from J, leaving 14 bases between them. The CDR3 sequence is CASSQSGASGHNEQFF. The CDR3, as DNA: TGCGCCAGCAGTCAATCGGGGGCTAGCGGACACAATGAGCAGTTCTTC.

The rearrangement uses TRBV1 and TRBJ1-6; the D call TRBD1 from the table was never checked on the DNA. TRBV1 is shown as a pseudogene. The CDR3 is 19 residues long. CDR3 in DNA: TGCACCAGCAGCCTTCAATTTTCCAGGGGATTCGGCTATAATTCACCCCTCCACTTT. It encodes CTSSLQFSRGFGYNSPLHF.

J is TRBJ2-1 and V is TRBV7-2; tentative D call: TRBD2 (6 bases). V lost 0 bases and J lost 8, with 8 bases in between. This CDR3 region has 13 residues. Germline CDR1 and CDR2: SGHTA and FQGNSA. CDR3 sequence reads: CASSLAREDEQFF. The CDR3 DNA reads as TGTGCCAGCAGCTTAGCTAGGGAGGATGAGCAGTTCTTC.

The chain recombines TRBV5-6 with TRBJ2-2, with D possibly being TRBD2 (7 bases). The V end lost 0 bases, the J end lost 5 bases, and 14 bases lay between the germline ends. The CDR3 length is 16 residues. CDR1 and CDR2 (germline): SGHDT, YYEEEE. The CDR3 sequence is CASSLGPGGRTGELFF. The CDR3 nucleotides are TGTGCCAGCAGCTTGGGCCCGGGGGGCAGGACCGGGGAGCTGTTTTTT.

The chain has TRBV4-1 and TRBJ2-6; possibly TRBD2 for D (6 bases). Trimming pared 3 bases from V and 2 bases from J, leaving 8 bases between. Germline CDR1 MGHRA, CDR2 YSYEKL. This CDR3 is 15 amino acids long. The CDR3 DNA reads TGCGCCAGCAGCCATCCGGGGGCTGGGGCCAACGTCCTGACTTTC. Translation gives CASSHPGAGANVLTF.

This chain uses TRBV4-1 with TRBJ2-2; 9 bases line up with TRBD1. CDR1 MGHRA and CDR2 YSYEKL come from the germline V gene. The junction had 5 bases not matched to a gene; V was cut back by 0 bases and J by 0 bases. The CDR3 is made up of 18 amino acids. CDR3 protein: CASSQDDRGASNTGELFF. The CDR3 DNA reads as TGCGCCAGCAGCCAAGATGACAGGGGGGCGTCGAACACCGGGGAGCTGTTTTTT.

The J gene is TRBJ2-5, the V gene TRBV7-2; TRBD1 aligns across 9 bases. In germline, CDR1 is SGHTA, CDR2 FQGNSA. The CDR3 has 14 residues. V lost 5 bases, J lost 5 bases, and 6 bases stayed unmatched. The CDR3 here is CASSAGTGWETQYF. CDR3 nucleotide sequence: TGTGCCAGCAGCGCCGGGACAGGGTGGGAGACCCAGTACTTC.

This clone was found once. This chain joins TRBV13 and TRBJ1-4; D perhaps matches TRBD1 (6 bases). CDR1 and CDR2 (germline): PRHDT, FYEKMQ (reference sequence). Trimming took off 1 base at V and 6 bases at J, with 15 bases between the two ends. The CDR3 extends over 16 amino acids. CDR3 protein: CASSLVGGRLDEKLFF. CDR3 sequence (DNA): TGTGCCAGCAGCTTAGTTGGGGGGCGCCTTGATGAAAAACTGTTTTTT.